The clone carrying this TCR beta chain has at least ten counts. Its target is not known. After constant-region reverse-primer amplification, full-length variable regions underwent semi-nested PCR with Nested Universal Primer A. TCRdb redid the calling of the 5' RACE reads with MiXCR, one entry per CDR3 protein. The sample yields fewer than 80,000 distinct CDR3 sequences, 22% seen once. Study observations and caveats: The TCR gene usage of tumor memory CD4+ T cells clustered together with blood and lymph node memory CD4+ cells and with lymph node naive CD4+ cells.

Source material: memory CD4+ T cells sorted from a lymph node. Subset indicated: memory CD4+ T cells, CD4+CD45RO+CD25-. This clonotype was sampled from a female donor with breast cancer.

CDR3 sequence: CASSLGDSSGANVLTF. The CDR3 DNA is TGTGCCAGCAGCTTAGGTGACAGCTCTGGGGCCAACGTCCTGACTTTC. V gene TRBV11-3 combines with J gene TRBJ2-6; D possibly corresponds to TRBD1 (5 bases). V dropped 1 base and J dropped 0 bases, with 7 bases sitting between them. There are 16 residues in the CDR3. Germline V CDR1 and CDR2: SGHNT, YENEEA.